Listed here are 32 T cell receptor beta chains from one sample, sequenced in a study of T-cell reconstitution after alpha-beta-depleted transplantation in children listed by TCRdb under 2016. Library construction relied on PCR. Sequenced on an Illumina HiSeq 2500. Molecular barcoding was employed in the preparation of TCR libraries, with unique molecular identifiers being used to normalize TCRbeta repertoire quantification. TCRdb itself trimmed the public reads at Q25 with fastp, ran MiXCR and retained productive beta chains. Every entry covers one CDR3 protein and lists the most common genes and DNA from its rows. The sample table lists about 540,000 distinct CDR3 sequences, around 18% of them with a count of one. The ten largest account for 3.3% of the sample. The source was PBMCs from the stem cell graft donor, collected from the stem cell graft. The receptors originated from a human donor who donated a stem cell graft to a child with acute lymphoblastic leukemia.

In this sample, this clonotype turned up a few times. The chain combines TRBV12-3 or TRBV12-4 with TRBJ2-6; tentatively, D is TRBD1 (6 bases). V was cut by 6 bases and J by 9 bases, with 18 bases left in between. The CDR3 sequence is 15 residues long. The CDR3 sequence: CASSPETGYVNVLTF. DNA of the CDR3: TGTGCCAGCAGCCCAGAAACAGGGTATGTCAACGTCCTGACTTTC.

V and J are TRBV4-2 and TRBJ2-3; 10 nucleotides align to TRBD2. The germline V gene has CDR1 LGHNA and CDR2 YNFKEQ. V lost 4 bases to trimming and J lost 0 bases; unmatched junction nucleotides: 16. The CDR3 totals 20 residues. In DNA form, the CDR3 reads TGTGCCAGCAGCCCACGAGGGGGGCTAGCGGGAGTTCTGAGCACAGATACGCAGTATTTT. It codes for CASSPRGGLAGVLSTDTQYF.

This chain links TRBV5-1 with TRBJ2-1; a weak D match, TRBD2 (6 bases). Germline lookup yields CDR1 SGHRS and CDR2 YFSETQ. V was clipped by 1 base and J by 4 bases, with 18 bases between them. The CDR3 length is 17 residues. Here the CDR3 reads CASSLHEFTGDYNEQFF. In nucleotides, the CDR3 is TGCGCCAGCAGCTTGCATGAGTTTACGGGGGATTACAATGAGCAGTTCTTC.

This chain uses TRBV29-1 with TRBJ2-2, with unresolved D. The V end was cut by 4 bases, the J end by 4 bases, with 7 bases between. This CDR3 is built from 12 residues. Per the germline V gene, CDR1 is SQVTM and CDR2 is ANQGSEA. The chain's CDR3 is CSVVLSTGELFF. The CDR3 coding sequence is TGCAGCGTTGTATTGAGCACCGGGGAGCTGTTTTTT.

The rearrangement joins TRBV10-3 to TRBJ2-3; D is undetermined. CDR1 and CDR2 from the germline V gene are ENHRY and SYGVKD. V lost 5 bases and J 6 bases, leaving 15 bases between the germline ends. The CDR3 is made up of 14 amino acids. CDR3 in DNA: TGTGCCATCAGTTACTCCTCCAAGTCGGATACGCAGTATTTT. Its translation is CAISYSSKSDTQYF.

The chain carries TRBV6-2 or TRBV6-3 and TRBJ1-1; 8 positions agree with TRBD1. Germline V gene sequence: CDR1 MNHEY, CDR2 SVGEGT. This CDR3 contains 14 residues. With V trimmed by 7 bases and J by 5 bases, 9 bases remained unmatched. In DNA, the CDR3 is TGTGCCAGCACCCTAGGGGACAGGAGAACTGAAGCTTTCTTT. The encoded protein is CASTLGDRRTEAFF.

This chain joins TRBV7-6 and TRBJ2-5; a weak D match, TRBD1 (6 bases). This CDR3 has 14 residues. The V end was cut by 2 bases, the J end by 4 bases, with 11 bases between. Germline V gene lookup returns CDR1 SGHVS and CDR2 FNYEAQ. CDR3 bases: TGTGCCAGCAGCTTAAACAGGGTTGTAGAGACCCAGTACTTC. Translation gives CASSLNRVVETQYF.

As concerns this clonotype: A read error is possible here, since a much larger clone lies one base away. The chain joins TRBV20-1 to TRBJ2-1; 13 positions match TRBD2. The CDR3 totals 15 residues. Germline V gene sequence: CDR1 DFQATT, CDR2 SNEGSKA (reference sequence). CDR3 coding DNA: TGCAGTGGGATGGGACTAGCGGGGATCTACCATGAGCAGTTCTTC. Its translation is CSGMGLAGIYHEQFF.

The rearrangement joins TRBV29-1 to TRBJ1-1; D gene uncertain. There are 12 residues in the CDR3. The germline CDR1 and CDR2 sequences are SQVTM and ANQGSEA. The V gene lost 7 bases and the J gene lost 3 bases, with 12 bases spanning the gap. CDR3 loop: CSALKKDTEAFF. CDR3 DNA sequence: TGCAGCGCCCTTAAGAAAGACACTGAAGCTTTCTTT.

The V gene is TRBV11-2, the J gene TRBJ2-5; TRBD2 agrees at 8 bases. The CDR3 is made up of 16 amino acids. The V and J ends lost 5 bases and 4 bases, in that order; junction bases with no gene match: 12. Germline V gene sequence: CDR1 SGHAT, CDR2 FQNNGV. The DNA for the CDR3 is TGTGCCAGCAGCATCCCCGGACTAGCTCGGTTAGAGACCCAGTACTTC. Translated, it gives CASSIPGLARLETQYF.

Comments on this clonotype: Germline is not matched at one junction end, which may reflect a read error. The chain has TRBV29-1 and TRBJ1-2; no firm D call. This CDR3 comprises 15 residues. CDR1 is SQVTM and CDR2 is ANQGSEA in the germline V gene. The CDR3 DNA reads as TGCAGCGTGGAAGGACCGCGGATGACTAACTATGGCTACACCTTC. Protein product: CSVEGPRMTNYGYTF.

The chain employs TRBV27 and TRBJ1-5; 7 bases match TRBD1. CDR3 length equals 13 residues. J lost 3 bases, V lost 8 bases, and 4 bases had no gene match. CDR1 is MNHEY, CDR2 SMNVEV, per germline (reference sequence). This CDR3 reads CASQTGPNQPQHF. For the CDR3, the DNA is TGTGCCAGCCAGACAGGGCCCAATCAGCCCCAGCATTTT.

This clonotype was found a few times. The CDR3 is CSAGGGSEAFF. CDR3 bases: TGCAGCGCCGGCGGGGGCTCTGAAGCTTTCTTT. The gene calls are TRBV29-1 and TRBJ1-1; D may be TRBD1 (6 bases). Germline CDR1 and CDR2: SQVTM and ANQGSEA. The CDR3 is 11 amino acids. V lost 7 bases, J lost 6 bases, and 12 bases lay in between.

This CDR3 reads CASKQGNQPQHF. DNA of the CDR3: TGTGCCAGCAAGCAGGGCAATCAGCCCCAGCATTTT. The V and J genes are TRBV7-9 and TRBJ1-5; no clear D gene. Germline CDR1 SEHNR, CDR2 FQNEAQ (reference sequence). The CDR3 is 12 amino acids. V lost 7 bases, J lost 2 bases, and 6 bases lay in between.

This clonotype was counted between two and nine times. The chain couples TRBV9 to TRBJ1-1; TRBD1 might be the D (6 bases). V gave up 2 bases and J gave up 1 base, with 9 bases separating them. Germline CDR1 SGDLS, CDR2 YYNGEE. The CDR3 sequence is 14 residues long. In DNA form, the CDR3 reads TGTGCCAGCAGCGTCGGGACACGGAACACTGAAGCTTTCTTT. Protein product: CASSVGTRNTEAFF.

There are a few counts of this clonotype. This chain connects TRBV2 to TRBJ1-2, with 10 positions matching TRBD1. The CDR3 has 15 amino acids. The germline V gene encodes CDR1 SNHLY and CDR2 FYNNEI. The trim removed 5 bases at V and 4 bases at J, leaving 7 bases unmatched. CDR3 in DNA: TGTGCCAGCAGTTCGACAGGGGGCAGTCCCTATGGCTACACCTTC. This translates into CASSSTGGSPYGYTF.

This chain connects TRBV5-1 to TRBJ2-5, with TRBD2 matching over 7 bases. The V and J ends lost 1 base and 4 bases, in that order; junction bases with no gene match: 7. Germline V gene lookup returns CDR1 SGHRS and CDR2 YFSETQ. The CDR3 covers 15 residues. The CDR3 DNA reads TGCGCCAGCAGCTTGTCGGCGGGAGCAGGAGAGACCCAGTACTTC. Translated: CASSLSAGAGETQYF.

Here the CDR3 DNA reads TGTGCCAGCAGCGCAGCGGGCTCCTACAATGAGCAGTTCTTC. It is translated as CASSAAGSYNEQFF. V and J are TRBV6-4 and TRBJ2-1; D may be TRBD2 (6 bases). The CDR3 sequence is 14 residues long. Germline loops: CDR1 MRHNA, CDR2 SNTAGT. Trimming left V 6 bases short and J 0 bases short, with 9 bases between.

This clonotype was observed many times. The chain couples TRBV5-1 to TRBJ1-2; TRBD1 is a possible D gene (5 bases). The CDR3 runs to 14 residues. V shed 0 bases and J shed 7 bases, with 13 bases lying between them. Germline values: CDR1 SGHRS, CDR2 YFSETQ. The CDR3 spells CASSLDRLKSGYTF. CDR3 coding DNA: TGCGCCAGCAGCTTGGACAGGTTGAAAAGTGGCTACACCTTC.

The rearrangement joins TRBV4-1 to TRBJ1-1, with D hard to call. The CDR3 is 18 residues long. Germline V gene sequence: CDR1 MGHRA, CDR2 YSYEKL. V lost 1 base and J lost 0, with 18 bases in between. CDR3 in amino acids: CASSQVGGGPSMNTEAFF. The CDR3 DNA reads TGCGCCAGCAGCCAAGTTGGTGGTGGGCCCTCTATGAACACTGAAGCTTTCTTT.

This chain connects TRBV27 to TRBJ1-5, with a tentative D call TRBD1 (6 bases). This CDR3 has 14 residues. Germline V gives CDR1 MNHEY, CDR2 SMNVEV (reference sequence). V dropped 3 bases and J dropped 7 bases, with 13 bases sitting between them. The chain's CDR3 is CASSFRGSGQPQHF. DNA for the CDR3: TGTGCCAGCAGTTTCAGGGGTTCGGGCCAGCCCCAGCATTTT.

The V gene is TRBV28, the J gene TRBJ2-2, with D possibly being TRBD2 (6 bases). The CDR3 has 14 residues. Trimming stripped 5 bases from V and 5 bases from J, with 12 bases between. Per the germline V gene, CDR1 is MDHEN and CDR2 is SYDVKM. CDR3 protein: CASSPQTRTGELFF. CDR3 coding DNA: TGTGCCAGCAGTCCGCAGACTAGGACCGGGGAGCTGTTTTTT. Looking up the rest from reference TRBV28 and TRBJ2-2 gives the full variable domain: DVKVTQSSRYLVKRTGEKVFLECVQDMDHENMFWYRQDPGLGLRLIYFSYDVKMKEKGDIPEGYSVSREKKERFSLILESASTNQTSMYLCASSPQTRTGELFFGEGSRLTVL.

CDR3 loop: CASSLVVAGMYEQYF. The CDR3 nucleotides read TGTGCCAGCAGCTTGGTAGTAGCGGGGATGTACGAGCAGTACTTC. The chain carries TRBV7-2 and TRBJ2-7, with 8 nucleotides matching TRBD2. The germline CDR1 and CDR2 sequences are SGHTA and FQGNSA. The CDR3 is made up of 15 amino acids. V shed 3 bases, J shed 4 bases, and the junction held 8 bases outside the gene matches.

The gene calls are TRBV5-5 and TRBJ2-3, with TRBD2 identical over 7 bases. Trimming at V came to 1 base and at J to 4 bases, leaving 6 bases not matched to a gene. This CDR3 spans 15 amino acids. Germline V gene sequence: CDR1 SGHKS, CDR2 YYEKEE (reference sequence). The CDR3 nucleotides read TGTGCCAGCAGCTTGACGGGAGGAGGCTCAGATACGCAGTATTTT. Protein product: CASSLTGGGSDTQYF. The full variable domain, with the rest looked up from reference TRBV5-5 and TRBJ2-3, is DAGVTQSPTHLIKTRGQQVTLRCSPISGHKSVSWYQQVLGQGPQFIFQYYEKEERGRGNFPDRFSARQFPNYSSELNVNALLLGDSALYLCASSLTGGGSDTQYFGPGTRLTVL.

The CDR3 sequence is CASRGGGGGSNYGYTF. CDR3 coding DNA: TGTGCCAGCAGGGGGGGCGGAGGGGGCTCTAACTATGGCTACACCTTC. V gene TRBV6-1 combines with J gene TRBJ1-2; 7 bases agree with TRBD1. The CDR3 runs to 16 residues. Germline CDR1 MNHNS, CDR2 SASEGT. Trimming removed 6 bases from V and 0 bases from J; junction bases left unmatched: 10.

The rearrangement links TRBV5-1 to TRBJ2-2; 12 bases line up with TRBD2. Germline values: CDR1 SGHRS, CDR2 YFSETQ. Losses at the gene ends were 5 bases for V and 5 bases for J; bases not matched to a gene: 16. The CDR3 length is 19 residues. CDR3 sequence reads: CASSYKFGRLAGDTGELFF. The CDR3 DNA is TGCGCCAGCAGTTATAAATTCGGTCGACTAGCGGGAGATACCGGGGAGCTGTTTTTT.

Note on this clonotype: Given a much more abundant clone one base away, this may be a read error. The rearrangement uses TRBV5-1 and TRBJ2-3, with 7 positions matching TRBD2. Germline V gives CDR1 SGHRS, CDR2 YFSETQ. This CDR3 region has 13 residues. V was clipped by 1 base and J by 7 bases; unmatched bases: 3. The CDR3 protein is CASSLREENTQYF. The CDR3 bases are TGCGCCAGCAGCTTGCGGGAGGAGAATACGCAGTATTTT.

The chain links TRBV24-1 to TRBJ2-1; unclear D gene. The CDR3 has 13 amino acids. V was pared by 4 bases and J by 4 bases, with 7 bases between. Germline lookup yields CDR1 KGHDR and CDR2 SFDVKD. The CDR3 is CATSDTRYNEQFF. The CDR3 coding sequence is TGTGCCACCAGTGACACTCGATACAATGAGCAGTTCTTC.

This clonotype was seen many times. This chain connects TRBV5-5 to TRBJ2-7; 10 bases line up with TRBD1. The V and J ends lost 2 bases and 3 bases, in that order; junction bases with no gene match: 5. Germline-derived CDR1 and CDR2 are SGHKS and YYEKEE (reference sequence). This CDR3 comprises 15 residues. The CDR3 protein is CASSLGQGVVYEQYF. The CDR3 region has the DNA TGTGCCAGCAGCTTAGGACAGGGGGTGGTCTACGAGCAGTACTTC.

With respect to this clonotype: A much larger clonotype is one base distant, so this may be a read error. CDR3 coding DNA: TGTGCCTGGAGTGCCCCGACAGTAGGCTACGAGCAGTACTTC. It encodes CAWSAPTVGYEQYF. This chain connects TRBV30 to TRBJ2-7; possible D gene TRBD1, 5 bases. Germline loops: CDR1 GTSNPN, CDR2 SVGIG (reference sequence). The CDR3 loop spans 14 amino acids. Trimming pared 1 base from V and 3 bases from J, leaving 13 bases between.

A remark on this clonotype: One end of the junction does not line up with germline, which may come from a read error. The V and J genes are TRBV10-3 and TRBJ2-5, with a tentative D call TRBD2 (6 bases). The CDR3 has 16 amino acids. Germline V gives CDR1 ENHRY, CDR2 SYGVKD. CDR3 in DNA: TGTGCCGTCAGCCGACCGGAGGGCCTGGGGAAAGAGACCCAGTACTTC. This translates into CAVSRPEGLGKETQYF.

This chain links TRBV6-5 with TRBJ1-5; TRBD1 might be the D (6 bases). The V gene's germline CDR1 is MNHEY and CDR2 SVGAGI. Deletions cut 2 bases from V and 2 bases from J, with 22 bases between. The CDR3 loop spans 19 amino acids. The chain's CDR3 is CASSYRGSRRHLRNQPQHF. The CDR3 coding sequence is TGTGCCAGCAGTTACAGGGGGAGTAGGCGCCATCTCCGCAATCAGCCCCAGCATTTT.